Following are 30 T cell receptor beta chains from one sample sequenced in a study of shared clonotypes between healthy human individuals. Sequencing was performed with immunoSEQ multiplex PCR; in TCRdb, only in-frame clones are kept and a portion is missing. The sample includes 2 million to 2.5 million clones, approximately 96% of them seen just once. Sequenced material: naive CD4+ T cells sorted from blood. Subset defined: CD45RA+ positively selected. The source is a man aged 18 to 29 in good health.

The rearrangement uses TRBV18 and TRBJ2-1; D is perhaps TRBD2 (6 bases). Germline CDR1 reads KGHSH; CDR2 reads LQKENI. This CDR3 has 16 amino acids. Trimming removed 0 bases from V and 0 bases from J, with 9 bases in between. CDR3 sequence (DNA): TGTGCCAGCTCACCACCTAGCGGAGCCTCCTACAATGAGCAGTTCTTC. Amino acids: CASSPPSGASYNEQFF.

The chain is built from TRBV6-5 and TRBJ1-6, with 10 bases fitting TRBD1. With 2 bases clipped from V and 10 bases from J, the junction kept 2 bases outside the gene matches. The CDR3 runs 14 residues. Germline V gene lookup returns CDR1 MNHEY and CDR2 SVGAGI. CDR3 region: CASSYDRGRSPLHF. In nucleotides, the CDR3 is TGTGCCAGCAGTTACGACAGGGGGCGGTCACCCCTCCACTTT.

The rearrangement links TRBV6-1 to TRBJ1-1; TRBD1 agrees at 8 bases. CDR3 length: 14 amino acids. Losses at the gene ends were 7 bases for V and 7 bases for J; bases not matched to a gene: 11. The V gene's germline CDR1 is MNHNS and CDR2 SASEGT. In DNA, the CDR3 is TGTGCCAGCACTAGAGGACAGGGCGGCGGTGAAGCTTTCTTT. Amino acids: CASTRGQGGGEAFF.

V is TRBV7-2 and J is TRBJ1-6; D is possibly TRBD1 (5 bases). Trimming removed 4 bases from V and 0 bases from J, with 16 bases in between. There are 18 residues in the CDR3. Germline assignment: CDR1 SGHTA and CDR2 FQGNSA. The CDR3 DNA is TGTGCCAGCAGCTCGACTGGGACTCTGCTCTCCTATAATTCACCCCTCCACTTT. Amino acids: CASSSTGTLLSYNSPLHF.

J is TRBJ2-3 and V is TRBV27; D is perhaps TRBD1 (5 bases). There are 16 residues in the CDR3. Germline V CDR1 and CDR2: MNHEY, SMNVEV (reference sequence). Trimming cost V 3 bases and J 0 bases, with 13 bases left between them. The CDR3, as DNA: TGTGCCAGCAGTTTTGGGGCAGCCACTAGCACAGATACGCAGTATTTT. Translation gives CASSFGAATSTDTQYF.

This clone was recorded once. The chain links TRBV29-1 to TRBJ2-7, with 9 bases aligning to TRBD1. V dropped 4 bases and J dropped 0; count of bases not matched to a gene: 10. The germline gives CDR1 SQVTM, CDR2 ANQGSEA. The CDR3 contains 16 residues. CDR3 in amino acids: CSVVSPGQGPSYEQYF. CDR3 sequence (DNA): TGCAGCGTTGTATCTCCGGGACAGGGACCCTCCTACGAGCAGTACTTC.

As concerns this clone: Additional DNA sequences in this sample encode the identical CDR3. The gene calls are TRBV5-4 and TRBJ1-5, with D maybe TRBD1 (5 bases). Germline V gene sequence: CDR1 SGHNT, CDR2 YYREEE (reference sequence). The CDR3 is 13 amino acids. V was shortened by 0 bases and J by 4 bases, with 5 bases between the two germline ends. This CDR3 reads CASSLDRNQPQHF. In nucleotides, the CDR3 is TGTGCCAGCAGCTTGGACAGGAATCAGCCCCAGCATTTT.

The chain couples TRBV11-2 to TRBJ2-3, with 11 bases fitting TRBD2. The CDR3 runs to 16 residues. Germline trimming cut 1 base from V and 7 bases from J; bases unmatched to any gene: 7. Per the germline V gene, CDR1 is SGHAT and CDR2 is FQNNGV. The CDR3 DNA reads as TGTGCCAGCAGCTTAGTACCTAGCGGGGGGTTTAATACGCAGTATTTT. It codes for CASSLVPSGGFNTQYF.

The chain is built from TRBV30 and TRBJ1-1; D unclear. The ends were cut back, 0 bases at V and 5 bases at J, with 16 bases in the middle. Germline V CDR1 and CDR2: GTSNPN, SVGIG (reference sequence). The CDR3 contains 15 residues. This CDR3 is CAWSVAVLTGTEAFF. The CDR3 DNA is TGTGCCTGGAGTGTAGCGGTTCTAACGGGGACTGAAGCTTTCTTT. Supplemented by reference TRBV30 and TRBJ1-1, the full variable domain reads SQTIHQWPATLVQPVGSPLSLECTVEGTSNPNLYWYRQAAGRGLQLLFYSVGIGQISSEVPQNLSASRPQDRQFILSSKKLLLSDSGFYLCAWSVAVLTGTEAFFGQGTRLTVV.

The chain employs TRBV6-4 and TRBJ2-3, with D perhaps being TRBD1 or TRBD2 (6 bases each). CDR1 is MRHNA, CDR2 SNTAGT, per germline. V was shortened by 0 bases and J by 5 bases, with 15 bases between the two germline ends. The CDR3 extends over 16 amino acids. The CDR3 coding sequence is TGTGCCAGCAGTGACTCGAGAGGGGGGTCTAGAGATACGCAGTATTTT. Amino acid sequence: CASSDSRGGSRDTQYF.

The CDR3 sequence is CASSFKTGLNYGYTF. The CDR3 region has the DNA TGTGCCAGCAGTTTCAAGACAGGACTTAACTATGGCTACACCTTC. The rearrangement links TRBV27 to TRBJ1-2; tentatively, D is TRBD1 (6 bases). Deletions cut 3 bases from V and 1 base from J, with 12 bases between. Germline CDR1 is MNHEY and CDR2 is SMNVEV (reference sequence). The CDR3 runs 15 residues.

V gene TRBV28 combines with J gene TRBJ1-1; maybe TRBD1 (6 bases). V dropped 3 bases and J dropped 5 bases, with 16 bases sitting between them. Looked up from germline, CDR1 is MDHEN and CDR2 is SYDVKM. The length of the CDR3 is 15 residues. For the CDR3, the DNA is TGTGCCAGCAGTTTGCCCACAGGGCGGCGGACTGAAGCTTTCTTT. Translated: CASSLPTGRRTEAFF.

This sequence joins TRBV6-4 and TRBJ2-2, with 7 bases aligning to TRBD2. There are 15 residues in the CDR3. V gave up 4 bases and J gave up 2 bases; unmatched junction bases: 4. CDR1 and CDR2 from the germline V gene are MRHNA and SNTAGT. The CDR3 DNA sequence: TGTGCCAGCAGTGGGGAGGGCCCTAACACCGGGGAGCTGTTTTTT. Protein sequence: CASSGEGPNTGELFF.

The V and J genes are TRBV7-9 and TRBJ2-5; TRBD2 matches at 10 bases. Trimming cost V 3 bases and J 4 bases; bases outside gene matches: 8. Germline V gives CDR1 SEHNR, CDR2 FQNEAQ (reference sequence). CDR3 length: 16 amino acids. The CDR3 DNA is TGTGCCAGCAGCTTTGGGCTAGCGGGAGAAGTAGAGACCCAGTACTTC. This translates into CASSFGLAGEVETQYF.

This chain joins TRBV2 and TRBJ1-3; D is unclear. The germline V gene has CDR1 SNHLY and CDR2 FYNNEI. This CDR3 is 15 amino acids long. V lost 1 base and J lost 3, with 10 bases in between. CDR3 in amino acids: CASSEGALGGNTIYF. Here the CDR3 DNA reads TGTGCCAGCAGTGAAGGGGCACTGGGTGGAAACACCATATATTTT.

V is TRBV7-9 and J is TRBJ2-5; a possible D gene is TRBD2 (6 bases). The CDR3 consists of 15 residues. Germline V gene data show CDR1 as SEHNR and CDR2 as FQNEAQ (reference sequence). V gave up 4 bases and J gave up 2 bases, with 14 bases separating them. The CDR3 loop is CASSSRGKGQETQYF. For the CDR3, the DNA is TGTGCCAGCAGCTCCCGGGGGAAGGGGCAAGAGACCCAGTACTTC.

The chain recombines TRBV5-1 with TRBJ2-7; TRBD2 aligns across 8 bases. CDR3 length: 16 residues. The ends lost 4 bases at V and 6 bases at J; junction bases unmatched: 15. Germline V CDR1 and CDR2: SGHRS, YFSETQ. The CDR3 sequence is CASSPIPSGSAGEQYF. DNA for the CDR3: TGCGCCAGCAGCCCCATCCCAAGCGGGAGCGCGGGCGAGCAGTACTTC.

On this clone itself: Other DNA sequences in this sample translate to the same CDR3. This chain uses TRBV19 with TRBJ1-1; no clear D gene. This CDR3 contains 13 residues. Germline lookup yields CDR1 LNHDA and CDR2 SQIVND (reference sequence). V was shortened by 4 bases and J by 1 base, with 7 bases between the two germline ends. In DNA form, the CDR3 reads TGTGCCAGTAGTAGAGGGCAGAACACTGAAGCTTTCTTT. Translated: CASSRGQNTEAFF.

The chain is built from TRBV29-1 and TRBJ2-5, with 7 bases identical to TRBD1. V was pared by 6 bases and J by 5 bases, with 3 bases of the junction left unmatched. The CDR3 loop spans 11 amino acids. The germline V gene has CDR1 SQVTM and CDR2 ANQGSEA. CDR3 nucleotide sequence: TGCAGCGTGACAGGGACGGAGACCCAGTACTTC. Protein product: CSVTGTETQYF.

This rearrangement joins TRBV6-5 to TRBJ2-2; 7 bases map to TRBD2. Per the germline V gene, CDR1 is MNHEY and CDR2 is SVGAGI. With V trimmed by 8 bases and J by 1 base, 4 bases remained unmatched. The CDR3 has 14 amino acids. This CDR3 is CASSGGGNTGELFF. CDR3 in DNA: TGTGCCAGCTCGGGGGGAGGGAACACCGGGGAGCTGTTTTTT.

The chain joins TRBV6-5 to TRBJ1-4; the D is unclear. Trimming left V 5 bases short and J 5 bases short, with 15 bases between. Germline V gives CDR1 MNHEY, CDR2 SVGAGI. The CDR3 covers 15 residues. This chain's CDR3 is CASSLSPGKNEKLFF. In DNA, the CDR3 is TGTGCCAGCAGTCTTTCTCCGGGGAAAAATGAAAAACTGTTTTTT.

CDR3 protein: CASSLGWGLSTDTQYF. The CDR3 DNA reads as TGCGCCAGCAGCTTAGGGTGGGGACTGTCCACAGATACGCAGTATTTT. The genes are TRBV5-1 and TRBJ2-3; tentatively, D is TRBD2 (6 bases). Trimming stripped 2 bases from V and 2 bases from J, with 15 bases between. The CDR3 consists of 16 residues. Germline values: CDR1 SGHRS, CDR2 YFSETQ.

CDR3 DNA: TGTGCTAGTGGTTTCAGGGGGCGAGCTTTCTTT. It specifies CASGFRGRAFF. The chain couples TRBV12-5 to TRBJ1-1; the match to TRBD1 covers 8 bases. V lost 3 bases, J lost 10 bases, and 1 base stayed unmatched. CDR3 length: 11 amino acids. Per germline, CDR1 LGHNT and CDR2 FRNRAP.

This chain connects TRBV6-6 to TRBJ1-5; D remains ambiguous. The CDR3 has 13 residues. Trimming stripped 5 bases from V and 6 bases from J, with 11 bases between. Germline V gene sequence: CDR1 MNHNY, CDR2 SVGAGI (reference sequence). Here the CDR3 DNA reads TGTGCCAGCAGTAAGCGCCAAGTTCAGCCCCAGCATTTT. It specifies CASSKRQVQPQHF.

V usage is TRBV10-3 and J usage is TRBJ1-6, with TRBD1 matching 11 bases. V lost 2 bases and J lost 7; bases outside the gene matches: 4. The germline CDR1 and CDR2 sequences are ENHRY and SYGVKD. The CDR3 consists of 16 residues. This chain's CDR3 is CAISERGTGGNSPLHF. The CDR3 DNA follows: TGTGCCATCAGTGAGAGAGGGACAGGGGGGAATTCACCCCTCCACTTT.

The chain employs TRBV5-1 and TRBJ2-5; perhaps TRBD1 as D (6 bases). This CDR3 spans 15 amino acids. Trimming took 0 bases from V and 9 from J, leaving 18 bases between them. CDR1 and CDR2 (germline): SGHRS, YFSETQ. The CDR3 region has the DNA TGCGCCAGCAGCTTGGATTTTGGGGGCCCGCGGGCCCAGTACTTC. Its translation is CASSLDFGGPRAQYF.

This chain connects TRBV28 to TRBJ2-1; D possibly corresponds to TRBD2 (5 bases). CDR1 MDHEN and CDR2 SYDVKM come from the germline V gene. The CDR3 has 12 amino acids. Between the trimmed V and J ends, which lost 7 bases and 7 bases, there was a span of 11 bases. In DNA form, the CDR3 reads TGTGCCAGCATTACACTAGGGAATGAGCAGTTCTTC. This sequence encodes CASITLGNEQFF.

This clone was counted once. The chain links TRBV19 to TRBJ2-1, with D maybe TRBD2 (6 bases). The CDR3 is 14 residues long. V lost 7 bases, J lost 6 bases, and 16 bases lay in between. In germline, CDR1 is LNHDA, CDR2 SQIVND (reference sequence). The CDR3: CASMRDGNSNEQFF. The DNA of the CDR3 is TGTGCCAGTATGCGGGACGGAAACTCCAATGAGCAGTTCTTC.

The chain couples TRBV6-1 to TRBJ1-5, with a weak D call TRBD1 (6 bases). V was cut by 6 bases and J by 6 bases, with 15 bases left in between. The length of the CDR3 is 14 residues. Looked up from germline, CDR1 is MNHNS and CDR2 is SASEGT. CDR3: CASRTTGFAQPQHF. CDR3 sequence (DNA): TGTGCCAGCAGGACCACAGGGTTTGCTCAGCCCCAGCATTTT.

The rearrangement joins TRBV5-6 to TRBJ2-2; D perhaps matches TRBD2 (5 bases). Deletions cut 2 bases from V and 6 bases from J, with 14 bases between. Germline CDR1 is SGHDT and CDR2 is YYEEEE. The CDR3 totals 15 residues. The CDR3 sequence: CASSLIPDFPGELFF. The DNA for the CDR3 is TGTGCCAGCAGCTTAATCCCGGACTTCCCCGGGGAGCTGTTTTTT.